This T cell receptor (beta chain) came from a study of Ad26.COV2.S vaccination and SARS-CoV-2 variants. Germline V CDR1 and CDR2: SGHTS, YDEGEE. The CDR3 runs 15 residues. The V gene lost 0 bases and the J gene lost 0 bases, with 7 bases spanning the gap. Note on this clone: Its antigen remains unknown.

As to treatment: some 19 received Ad26.COV2.S at low or high dose, single or two shots; 5 received placebo; per-sample allocation not given. Repertoires come from day 63 after the first vaccine or placebo injection. In Boston, an adult donor aged 18-55 years took part. The study, taken as a whole, reports: Placebo recipients had lower spike-specific TCR breadth than vaccine recipients. Across vaccine and placebo recipients, the breadth of non-spike TCRs was similar.

Using immunoSEQ multiplex PCR, the repertoire was profiled, and TCRdb retains in-frame clones only, with some absent. The top ten clones hold roughly 13% of a sample with approximately 500,000 clones, roughly 85% of them seen once. The receptor comes from a person between 18 and 65 years old who received the Ad26.COV2.S COVID-19 vaccine or a placebo. The chain carries TRBV5-8 and TRBJ1-5; D ambiguous. Specimen: peripheral blood, collected in a trial of Ad26.COV2.S vaccine versus placebo. This CDR3 is CASSLGQNSNQPQHF. The CDR3 nucleotides are TGTGCCAGCAGCTTGGGTCAGAATAGCAATCAGCCCCAGCATTTT.